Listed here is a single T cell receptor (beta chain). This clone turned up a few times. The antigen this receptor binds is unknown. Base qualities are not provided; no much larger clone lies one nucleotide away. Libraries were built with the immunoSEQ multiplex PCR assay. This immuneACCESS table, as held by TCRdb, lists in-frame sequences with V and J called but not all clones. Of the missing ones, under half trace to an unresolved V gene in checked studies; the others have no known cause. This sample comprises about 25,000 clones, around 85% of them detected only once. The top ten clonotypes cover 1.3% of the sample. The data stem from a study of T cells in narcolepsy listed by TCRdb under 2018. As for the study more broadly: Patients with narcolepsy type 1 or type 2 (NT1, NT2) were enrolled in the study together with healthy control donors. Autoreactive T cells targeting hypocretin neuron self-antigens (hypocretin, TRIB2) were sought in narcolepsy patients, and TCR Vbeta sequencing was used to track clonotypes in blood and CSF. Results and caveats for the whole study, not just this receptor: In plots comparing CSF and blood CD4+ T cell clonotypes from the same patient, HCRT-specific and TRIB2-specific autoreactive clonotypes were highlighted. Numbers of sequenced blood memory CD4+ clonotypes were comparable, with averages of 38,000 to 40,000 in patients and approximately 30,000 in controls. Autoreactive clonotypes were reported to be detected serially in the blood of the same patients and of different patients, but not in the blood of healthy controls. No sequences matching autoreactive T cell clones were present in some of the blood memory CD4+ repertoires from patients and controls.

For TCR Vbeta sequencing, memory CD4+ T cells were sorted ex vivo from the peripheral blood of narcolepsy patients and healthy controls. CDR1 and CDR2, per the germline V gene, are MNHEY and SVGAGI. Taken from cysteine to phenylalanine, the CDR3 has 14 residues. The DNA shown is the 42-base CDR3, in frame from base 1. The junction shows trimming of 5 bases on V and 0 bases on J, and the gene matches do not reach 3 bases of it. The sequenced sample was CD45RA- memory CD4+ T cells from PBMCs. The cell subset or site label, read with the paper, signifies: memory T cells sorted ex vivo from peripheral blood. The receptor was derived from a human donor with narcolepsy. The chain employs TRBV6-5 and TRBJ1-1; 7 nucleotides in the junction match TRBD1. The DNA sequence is TGTGCCAGCAGTGACAGGGCAATGAACACTGAAGCTTTCTTT. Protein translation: CASSDRAMNTEAFF.